A selection of T cell receptor beta chains follows, all from one sample in a study of blood T cell repertoires in COVID-19. The repertoire was sequenced with immunoSEQ multiplex PCR; TCRdb's copy has only in-frame clones and lacks some. The profile shows around 300,000 clones, about 85% of them singletons. The sequenced sample consisted of PBMCs or T cells enriched from blood (not recorded which). The origin of the receptors is a woman in her 50s who had recovered from COVID-19. The CDR3 runs from the conserved cysteine through the conserved F or W. The order of the fields is CDR3 protein, J gene, V gene, CDR3 length, clone size. Only some rows state a clone size, as once, few, many or a class for expanded clones.

CASSRQTELNTEAFF TRBJ1-1 TRBV4-3 15 NA
CASSLSSGQSYEQYF TRBJ2-7 TRBV7-2 15 NA
CSLTGTSVFYEQFF TRBJ2-1 TRBV29-1 14 once
CASSLSPVNSPLHF TRBJ1-6 TRBV11-2 14 NA
CASSVDRGYETQYF TRBJ2-5 TRBV9 14 NA
CASSMTGTGNTIYF TRBJ1-3 TRBV13 14 NA
CASSIGTATDTQYF TRBJ2-3 TRBV27 14 NA
CASSWNQGPYEQYF TRBJ2-7 TRBV28 14 NA
CASSLSQREQRETQYF TRBJ2-5 TRBV5-1 16 NA
CSVQIRGVLGTEAFF TRBJ1-1 TRBV29-1 15 NA
CASSDRGPSSYEQYF TRBJ2-7 TRBV19 15 NA
CASSNGQPQHF TRBJ1-5 TRBV6-2/TRBV6-3 11 NA
CASSTGRTSGSSDTQYF TRBJ2-3 TRBV5-1 17 once
CASSHRDRGSTNEKLFF TRBJ1-4 TRBV4-1 17 NA
CASKIGAYGYTF TRBJ1-2 TRBV19 12 NA
CASSSLSAYEQYF TRBJ2-7 TRBV27 13 NA
CASSLARETQYF TRBJ2-5 TRBV7-2 12 NA
CASSEGINEQYF TRBJ2-7 TRBV19 12 NA
CAWMKKGGGTGELFF TRBJ2-2 TRBV30 15 NA
CASSKYLGGTDTQYF TRBJ2-3 TRBV7-9 15 once
CAWSVLPARANYGYTF TRBJ1-2 TRBV30 16 NA
CASSSGTANTGELFF TRBJ2-2 TRBV7-3 15 NA
CASSPDRTNTGELFF TRBJ2-2 TRBV18 15 once
CASSSTGTEGTLPQHF TRBJ1-5 TRBV5-5 16 NA
CAWTAPGEGNIQYF TRBJ2-4 TRBV30 14 NA
CASSPGGGNQPQHF TRBJ1-5 TRBV14 14 once
CASSPLAGVGNNEQFF TRBJ2-1 TRBV3-1/TRBV3-2 16 NA
CASSRELAGAYNEQFF TRBJ2-1 TRBV4-1 16 NA
CASGPPLGEGNTIYF TRBJ1-3 TRBV28 15 NA
CASSPGQEPVWVNTEAFF TRBJ1-1 TRBV18 18 NA
CASSSTIGGRPNEQFF TRBJ2-1 TRBV5-6 16 NA
CASSPDRGPNNEQFF TRBJ2-1 TRBV19 15 NA
CASSLQGAYEQYF TRBJ2-7 TRBV7-2 13 NA
CASSERQGRANYGYTF TRBJ1-2 TRBV2 16 NA
CASSPNRDYYEQYF TRBJ2-7 TRBV18 14 NA
CASSPPSSGRGEQYF TRBJ2-7 TRBV18 15 NA
CASSQGAGSYEQYF TRBJ2-7 TRBV11-3 14 NA
CASSAYRDQPQHF TRBJ1-5 TRBV11-2 13 few
CASPKGDTEAFF TRBJ1-1 TRBV30 12 once
CASSSRGQGLNEKLFF TRBJ1-4 TRBV27 16 NA
CASSDNYEQYF TRBJ2-7 TRBV2 11 NA
CASSTRDRGESEALHF TRBJ1-6 TRBV19 16 few
CASSLGRGMNTEAFF TRBJ1-1 TRBV7-3 15 NA
CASSSYPGINYEQYF TRBJ2-7 TRBV19 15 NA
CASSFRQGTQETQYF TRBJ2-5 TRBV5-8 15 NA
CASSKELLQDSNYGYTF TRBJ1-2 TRBV21-1 17 NA
CSASGGTGSSSYNSPLHF TRBJ1-6 TRBV20-1 18 NA
CASSPSGGRASNEQFF TRBJ2-1 TRBV7-2 16 NA
CASQLGGSDEKLFF TRBJ1-4 TRBV6-5 14 NA
CASSLRGQGRNTEAFF TRBJ1-1 TRBV7-3 16 few
CASRREGWAKNIQYF TRBJ2-4 TRBV6-5 15 NA
CASSPRSFPSYEQYF TRBJ2-7 TRBV27 15 NA
CASLTSNEQFF TRBJ2-1 TRBV27 11 NA